The present TCR beta chain was sequenced within a study of blood T cell repertoires in COVID-19. Study-wide context: There were acute and convalescent COVID-19 samples, and they came from the United States, Italy and Spain. PBMCs, B-cell-depleted T cells, or T cells were the source of the cDNA or gDNA that made up the material.

The ends were cut back, 4 bases at V and 5 bases at J, with 14 bases in the middle. The CDR3 totals 14 residues. Germline V gives CDR1 MGHRA, CDR2 YSYEKL. Per the original data handling: Reference gene primers were amplified, and this amplification served to estimate nucleated cell counts. Only in-frame clones appear in the TCRdb table, and some are missing; sequencing was by immunoSEQ multiplex PCR. V and J calls and clone size come straight from that table; D and trimming were deduced from the DNA. The table lists about 73,000 clones, 90% of them singletons. This sequence joins TRBV4-1 and TRBJ1-1; D is perhaps TRBD1 (6 bases). The source is a woman of 80 years or more with active or convalescent COVID-19. The specimen sequenced was peripheral blood. This CDR3 reads CASSPERGATEAFF. The CDR3 bases are TGCGCCAGCAGCCCAGAGCGGGGGGCGACTGAAGCTTTCTTT.